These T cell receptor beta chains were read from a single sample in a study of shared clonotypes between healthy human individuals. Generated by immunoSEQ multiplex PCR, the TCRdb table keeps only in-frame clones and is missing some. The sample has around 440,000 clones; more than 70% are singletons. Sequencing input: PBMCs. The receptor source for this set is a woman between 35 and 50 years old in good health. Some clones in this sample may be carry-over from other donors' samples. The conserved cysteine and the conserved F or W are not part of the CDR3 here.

cdr3_aa: ASSPSGSFREQY
j_call: TRBJ2-7
cdr3_length: 12
v_call: TRBV18

cdr3_aa: ASITGAAEAPYGYT
j_call: TRBJ1-2
cdr3_length: 14
v_call: TRBV6-6

cdr3_aa: ASSPGIQGPWEETQY
j_call: TRBJ2-5
cdr3_length: 15
v_call: TRBV18

cdr3_aa: ASTATGGAEKLF
j_call: TRBJ1-4
cdr3_length: 12
v_call: TRBV2

cdr3_aa: ASSFPLALETQY
j_call: TRBJ2-5
cdr3_length: 12
v_call: TRBV28

cdr3_aa: ASRRSTSGRSNEQF
j_call: TRBJ2-1
cdr3_length: 14
v_call: TRBV28

cdr3_aa: ASSEREVVWD
j_call: TRBJ2-4
cdr3_length: 10
v_call: TRBV2

cdr3_aa: ASSPGLLNSGANVLT
j_call: TRBJ2-6
cdr3_length: 15
v_call: TRBV18

cdr3_aa: ASSQPGLAGPNEQF
j_call: TRBJ2-1
cdr3_length: 14
v_call: TRBV4-2

cdr3_aa: ASSLGPSLDYEQY
j_call: TRBJ2-7
cdr3_length: 13
v_call: TRBV7-6

cdr3_aa: ASSALGGGSTDTQY
j_call: TRBJ2-3
cdr3_length: 14
v_call: TRBV9